Listed below are T cell receptor beta chains from one sample, sequenced in a study of shared clonotypes between healthy human individuals. Assay used: immunoSEQ multiplex PCR; TCRdb lists only in-frame clones, some missing. Altogether 1.6 million or so clones are present, roughly 96% being singletons, with the ten largest covering approximately 1.2%. The sequenced sample consisted of naive CD4+ T cells sorted from blood. The receptors shown here come from a man aged 25-45 years in good health. Each CDR3 is given without its conserved first and last residue. Size is omitted from some rows. Given values are once, few, many or a class for expanded clones.

clone_size v_call cdr3_aa
. TRBV7-9 ASSQGLAPNTGELF
. TRBV27 ASRWTGGTDTQY
. TRBV5-1 ASSLGLAGDQETQY
. TRBV5-1 ASSLRSLGRTYEQY
. TRBV5-5 ASSLAGGADTQY
few TRBV18 ASSPRVTEAF
. TRBV27 ASSPTGEDQDDTYERQY
. TRBV6-1 ASSEGGRRALLSEQY
. TRBV10-1 ASSESQGGKWYTGELF
. TRBV5-1 ASSFGLAGVLYNEQF
. TRBV5-4 ASSTRDRFSYGYT
. TRBV6-5 ASSYSPWVDYGYT
. TRBV5-8 ASSLGQWGRETQY
. TRBV7-9 ASSPRFRGGHYNEQF
. TRBV5-4 ASSLGTGEGGYT
. TRBV5-1 ASSSGSSGNTIY
once TRBV7-3 ASSETRNGELF
. TRBV28 ASTAYSNQPQH
. TRBV6-5 ATRGVRDQY
. TRBV2 ASSEEREGYEQF
. TRBV7-9 ASSLVATGELF
. TRBV19 ASSLDVDTEAF
. TRBV30 AWSRGGTNYEQY
. TRBV18 ASSPELAGAGTNTGELF
. TRBV19 ASSPGGYTGELF
. TRBV19 ASRSSVWWYYGYT
. TRBV7-9 ASSAGWGTEAF
few TRBV19 ASSIISSGGQPQH
. TRBV5-6 ASSRSGTQETQY
. TRBV9 ASSVQGGWSSGNTIY
. TRBV11-3 ASSSSPTDTQY
. TRBV5-6 ASSRGRTGNSPLH
. TRBV7-3 ASSSPSGVTDTQY
once TRBV9 ASSAGVPTGTATQY
once TRBV4-3 ASSQDRAEETQY
. TRBV28 ASGDGLAGRYEQY
. TRBV6-1 ASSALSGSKQDEQF
. TRBV7-3 ASSLDRGLPDTQY
. TRBV6-5 ASRGPYRPYEQY
. TRBV7-6 ASSLLGLAGTRSTQY
once TRBV10-2 ASYPGTSGSYPGELF
. TRBV28 ASLTIRGGYGQY
once TRBV5-1 ASSVSTDTQY
. TRBV10-3 AISELQGVYGEAF